The 19 T cell receptor beta chains below come from one sample, sequenced in a study of OX40 agonist ivuxolimab in advanced cancers. Measured with immunoSEQ multiplex PCR; TCRdb has only the in-frame clones, and not every one. The table includes roughly 45,000 clones, roughly 85% detected once. The specimen comprised CD4+ or CD8+ T cells sorted from blood, sampled in a trial of the OX40 agonist ivuxolimab. The receptors originated from an adult with an advanced solid tumor such as melanoma, head and neck, liver or kidney cancer.

The table lists this clone with a count of one. The chain joins TRBV5-5 to TRBJ2-1; weak D call: TRBD2 (5 bases). The CDR3 has 16 residues. Trimming took 2 bases from V and 0 from J, leaving 12 bases between them. Germline V gives CDR1 SGHKS, CDR2 YYEKEE (reference sequence). In nucleotides, the CDR3 is TGTGCCAGCAGCTTTGAGGGTCAGGTCTCCTACAATGAGCAGTTCTTC. Its protein product is CASSFEGQVSYNEQFF.

There are a few counts of this clone. The genes are TRBV30 and TRBJ1-1; TRBD1 is a possible D gene (5 bases). This CDR3 is 13 amino acids long. Germline assignment: CDR1 GTSNPN and CDR2 SVGIG (reference sequence). The germline V and J ends were trimmed by 5 bases and 8 bases, with 18 bases remaining between them. Written as DNA, the CDR3 is TGTGCCTGGTCCGGGACGGGAGTCCGAGAAGCTTTCTTT. Translating it yields CAWSGTGVREAFF.

This clone was counted once. The CDR3 protein is CASNTPGLPYGYTF. As DNA, the CDR3 is TGTGCCAGCAATACTCCGGGGCTACCCTATGGCTACACCTTC. V and J are TRBV28 and TRBJ1-2; TRBD1 is a possible D gene (5 bases). Germline V gene sequence: CDR1 MDHEN, CDR2 SYDVKM. With 7 bases removed from V and 4 bases from J, the gap between germline ends came to 16 bases. The CDR3 is 14 amino acids.

V is TRBV30 and J is TRBJ2-3; TRBD2 aligns across 10 bases. CDR3 size: 15 residues. V lost 1 base, J lost 5 bases, and 6 bases stayed unmatched. Looked up from germline, CDR1 is GTSNPN and CDR2 is SVGIG (reference sequence). The CDR3 region is CAWSGLAGIGDTQYF. CDR3 bases: TGTGCCTGGAGTGGACTAGCGGGTATCGGAGATACGCAGTATTTT.

V and J are TRBV6-7 and TRBJ2-1; 11 bases agree with TRBD2. TRBV6-7 is designated an ORF whose function remains uncertain. The V segment lost 0 bases and the J segment 0 bases; nucleotides outside the gene matches: 10. This CDR3 is 20 amino acids long. The CDR3 reads CASSYSIALAGECSYNEQFF. The CDR3 DNA reads as TGTGCCAGCAGTTACTCGATAGCACTAGCGGGAGAATGCTCCTACAATGAGCAGTTCTTC.

The rearrangement links TRBV30 to TRBJ2-1; D is possibly TRBD2 (5 bases). V lost 4 bases and J lost 10, with 29 bases in between. This CDR3 is 17 amino acids long. Germline CDR1 reads GTSNPN; CDR2 reads SVGIG (reference sequence). The CDR3: CAWTNLFGGIPTGEQFF. The CDR3 DNA reads as TGTGCCTGGACTAATCTTTTCGGAGGTATCCCGACTGGAGAGCAGTTCTTC.

This sequence joins TRBV12-5 and TRBJ2-1; 14 bases agree with TRBD2. This CDR3 contains 17 residues. V shed 5 bases and J 8 bases; nucleotides not matched to a gene: 11. CDR1 LGHNT and CDR2 FRNRAP come from the germline V gene. The DNA for the CDR3 is TGTGCTAGTGGTCGGGGACTAGCGGGAGCGCTATGGGATGAGCAGTTCTTC. Amino acids: CASGRGLAGALWDEQFF.

The chain couples TRBV6-5 to TRBJ2-5; TRBD2 aligns across 9 bases. This CDR3 comprises 14 residues. The germline V gene encodes CDR1 MNHEY and CDR2 SVGAGI. Unmatched junction bases numbered 4, after V lost 6 bases and J lost 2 bases. CDR3 nucleotide sequence: TGTGCCAGCAGCGGGACTAGCAAGCAAGAGACCCAGTACTTC. Its protein product is CASSGTSKQETQYF.

The chain couples TRBV5-1 to TRBJ1-1, with D perhaps matching TRBD1 (6 bases). The V gene's germline CDR1 is SGHRS and CDR2 YFSETQ. This CDR3 region has 13 residues. Trimming cost V 4 bases and J 1 base, with 8 bases left between them. The DNA of the CDR3 is TGCGCCAGCAGCCAGGACAGGAACACTGAAGCTTTCTTT. Amino acid sequence: CASSQDRNTEAFF. Looking up the rest from reference TRBV5-1 and TRBJ1-1 gives the full variable domain: KAGVTQTPRYLIKTRGQQVTLSCSPISGHRSVSWYQQTPGQGLQFLFEYFSETQRNKGNFPGRFSGRQFSNSRSEMNVSTLELGDSALYLCASSQDRNTEAFFGQGTRLTVV.

V and J are TRBV4-1 and TRBJ2-2; 7 bases are shared with TRBD1. The CDR3 consists of 14 residues. CDR1 MGHRA and CDR2 YSYEKL come from the germline V gene. The V and J ends lost 0 bases and 6 bases, in that order; junction bases with no gene match: 1. CDR3: CASSQDQGAGELFF. CDR3 coding DNA: TGCGCCAGCAGCCAAGACCAGGGGGCCGGGGAGCTGTTTTTT.

The chain combines TRBV13 with TRBJ2-7; tentative D call: TRBD2 (5 bases). CDR1 and CDR2 from the germline V gene are PRHDT and FYEKMQ (reference sequence). The ends were cut back, 8 bases at V and 1 base at J, with 18 bases in the middle. The CDR3 is 15 amino acids. Here the CDR3 DNA reads TGTGCCAGCTCGGGCGCGGGTGCCCTTTCCTACGAGCAGTACTTC. Translation: CASSGAGALSYEQYF.

The chain is built from TRBV6-5 and TRBJ1-6; D is perhaps TRBD1 (5 bases). V was trimmed by 6 bases and J by 4 bases, leaving 13 bases between them. The germline V gene encodes CDR1 MNHEY and CDR2 SVGAGI. This CDR3 contains 15 residues. The CDR3 is CASSMVGTYNSPLHF. CDR3 in DNA: TGTGCCAGCAGCATGGTGGGGACGTATAATTCACCCCTCCACTTT.

The CDR3 region is CASSSGYYEQYF. CDR3 nucleotide sequence: TGTGCCAGCAGCTCGGGCTACTACGAGCAGTACTTC. V usage is TRBV7-8 and J usage is TRBJ2-7; D ambiguous. Per germline, CDR1 SGHVS and CDR2 FQNEAQ. V was clipped by 4 bases and J by 3 bases, with 7 bases between them. The CDR3 extends over 12 amino acids.

V is TRBV2 and J is TRBJ2-2; D might be TRBD2 (6 bases). CDR3 length equals 14 residues. V was clipped by 11 bases and J by 0 bases, with 13 bases between them. The germline V gene encodes CDR1 SNHLY and CDR2 FYNNEI. CDR3 residues: CAGLADPNTGELFF. CDR3 sequence (DNA): TGTGCCGGCTTAGCGGACCCGAACACCGGGGAGCTGTTTTTT.

The rearrangement joins TRBV9 to TRBJ2-1, with TRBD2 matching 14 bases. Losses at the gene ends were 4 bases for V and 4 bases for J; bases not matched to a gene: 16. Germline CDR1 is SGDLS and CDR2 is YYNGEE. This CDR3 has 20 residues. This CDR3 reads CASSPPWRTSGRRRYNEQFF. The CDR3 DNA is TGTGCCAGCAGCCCACCATGGCGGACTAGCGGGAGGAGGAGATACAATGAGCAGTTCTTC. Full variable domain (missing parts from reference TRBV9 and TRBJ2-1): DSGVTQTPKHLITATGQRVTLRCSPRSGDLSVYWYQQSLDQGLQFLIQYYNGEERAKGNILERFSAQQFPDLHSELNLSSLELGDSALYFCASSPPWRTSGRRRYNEQFFGPGTRLTVL.

The chain joins TRBV29-1 to TRBJ2-1; 7 bases align to TRBD1. Trimming cost V 7 bases and J 4 bases; bases outside gene matches: 10. CDR3 length equals 14 residues. CDR1 and CDR2 from the germline V gene are SQVTM and ANQGSEA. Here the CDR3 DNA reads TGCAGCGGACGTGGGACAGCTCCGTACAATGAGCAGTTCTTC. Translating it yields CSGRGTAPYNEQFF.

V usage is TRBV5-1 and J usage is TRBJ1-2; 12 bases fit TRBD1. The V segment lost 0 bases and the J segment 12 bases; nucleotides outside the gene matches: 12. Germline V gene sequence: CDR1 SGHRS, CDR2 YFSETQ. The CDR3 runs to 16 residues. The CDR3, as DNA: TGCGCCAGCAGCTTGGAAGCTGGGACAGGGGGCGACGGCCACACCTTC. It codes for CASSLEAGTGGDGHTF. The entire variable domain, with the rest obtained from reference TRBV5-1 and TRBJ1-2, is as follows: KAGVTQTPRYLIKTRGQQVTLSCSPISGHRSVSWYQQTPGQGLQFLFEYFSETQRNKGNFPGRFSGRQFSNSRSEMNVSTLELGDSALYLCASSLEAGTGGDGHTFGSGTRLTVV.

This chain links TRBV6-1 with TRBJ1-4, with 8 bases identical to TRBD1. Germline assignment: CDR1 MNHNS and CDR2 SASEGT. The CDR3 is 13 residues long. V lost 8 bases, J lost 7 bases, and 6 bases stayed unmatched. The CDR3 bases are TGTGCCAGCCGAGGACAGGGAGGTGAAAAACTGTTTTTT. Encoded protein: CASRGQGGEKLFF.

The chain carries TRBV5-1 and TRBJ2-3; TRBD1 matches 7 bases. V was clipped by 0 bases and J by 2 bases; unmatched bases: 6. The germline gives CDR1 SGHRS, CDR2 YFSETQ. The CDR3 totals 16 residues. The CDR3 loop is CASSLEGTVNTDTQYF. CDR3 nucleotide sequence: TGCGCCAGCAGCTTGGAGGGGACAGTTAACACAGATACGCAGTATTTT.